The sequence of this T cell receptor beta chain was determined in a study of T cell responses to AZD1222 COVID-19 vaccine. Study-level results: Unmutated variant regions are reportedly the target of nearly half of TCRs that are spike-specific. When two AZD1222 doses had been given, Spike-specific TCR breadth and depth rose. The donor group comprised mostly white British people and more females; the analysis possibly underestimated clonal diversity. Just 6 or 7 people given AZD1222 tested seropositive at baseline.

TCRdb's table, derived via immunoSEQ multiplex PCR, lists solely in-frame clones and lacks some. The sample lists around 190,000 clones, 85% to 95% occurring once. The CDR3 spans 13 residues. The germline CDR1 and CDR2 sequences are SGHRS and YFSETQ. With 6 bases removed from V and 0 bases from J, the gap between germline ends came to 8 bases. Comments on this clone: No antigen is known for it.

The specimen comprised peripheral blood, sampled on day 0 of AZD1222 vaccination. The source is an adult in good health. The chain combines TRBV5-1 with TRBJ2-3; unclear D gene. The CDR3 sequence is CASTMASTDTQYF. CDR3 DNA sequence: TGCGCCAGCACTATGGCGAGCACAGATACGCAGTATTTT.